The rows below give T cell receptor beta chains drawn from one sample of a study of response to subunit inactivated influenza vaccine. MiXCR was run by TCRdb on the RT-PCR reads, yielding one entry per CDR3 protein. Of about 310,000 distinct CDR3 sequences listed, 21% were seen once; the top ten hold roughly 10%. Material: PBMCs from blood, obtained about 20 months after vaccination. The receptors originated from a man aged 45 to 75 who received an inactivated influenza vaccine. CDR3s include the opening cysteine and the closing phenylalanine or tryptophan. A D gene is named only where the DNA matches it firmly. The size entry is marked missing in some rows and otherwise reads once, few, many or a size class.

abundance: NA; v_gene: TRBV20-1; d_gene: NA; j_gene: TRBJ2-7; CDR3aa: CSARAGWNEQYF; CDR3nt: TGCAGTGCTAGGGCAGGTTGGAACGAGCAGTACTTC
abundance: NA; v_gene: TRBV6-1; d_gene: NA; j_gene: TRBJ2-2; CDR3aa: CASSVGWTGELFF; CDR3nt: TGTGCCAGCAGTGTAGGGTGGACCGGGGAGCTGTTTTTT
abundance: NA; v_gene: TRBV5-6; d_gene: NA; j_gene: TRBJ1-6; CDR3aa: CASSLLQGYNSPLHF; CDR3nt: TGTGCCAGCAGCTTGTTGCAGGGGTATAATTCACCCCTCCACTTT
abundance: NA; v_gene: TRBV28; d_gene: TRBD1; j_gene: TRBJ2-7; CDR3aa: CASSPQDRLSSYEQYF; CDR3nt: TGTGCCAGCAGTCCCCAGGACAGGTTGTCGTCCTACGAGCAGTACTTC
abundance: NA; v_gene: TRBV20-1; d_gene: NA; j_gene: TRBJ2-5; CDR3aa: CSARRETQYF; CDR3nt: TGCAGTGCTCGACGAGAGACCCAGTACTTC
abundance: NA; v_gene: TRBV13; d_gene: NA; j_gene: TRBJ2-5; CDR3aa: CASSLTRWPSPQETQYF; CDR3nt: TGTGCCAGCAGCTTAACCCGGTGGCCTAGCCCTCAAGAGACCCAGTACTTC
abundance: many; v_gene: TRBV27; d_gene: NA; j_gene: TRBJ1-5; CDR3aa: CASSTFNQPQHF; CDR3nt: TGTGCCAGCAGTACATTCAATCAGCCCCAGCATTTT
abundance: NA; v_gene: TRBV2; d_gene: NA; j_gene: TRBJ1-6; CDR3aa: CASRWSGNDNSPLHF; CDR3nt: TGTGCCAGCAGATGGTCAGGGAACGATAATTCACCCCTCCACTTT
abundance: NA; v_gene: TRBV6-1; d_gene: NA; j_gene: TRBJ2-3; CDR3aa: CASINGHPGADTQYF; CDR3nt: TGTGCCAGCATCAACGGACACCCCGGGGCAGATACGCAGTATTTT
abundance: few; v_gene: TRBV20-1; d_gene: NA; j_gene: TRBJ1-2; CDR3aa: CSARDTGGLWVNYGYTF; CDR3nt: TGCAGTGCTAGAGATACGGGGGGACTATGGGTTAACTATGGCTACACCTTC
abundance: NA; v_gene: TRBV7-3; d_gene: NA; j_gene: TRBJ2-2; CDR3aa: CASSRDSLGPGELFF; CDR3nt: TGTGCCAGCAGCCGGGACTCCTTAGGGCCCGGGGAGCTGTTTTTT
abundance: few; v_gene: TRBV12-3/TRBV12-4; d_gene: TRBD1; j_gene: TRBJ1-5; CDR3aa: CASSRSGQAFSNQPQHF; CDR3nt: TGTGCCAGCAGCCGATCCGGACAGGCGTTTAGCAATCAGCCCCAGCATTTT
abundance: once; v_gene: TRBV9; d_gene: NA; j_gene: TRBJ1-5; CDR3aa: CASSVEAGGSQPQHF; CDR3nt: TGTGCCAGCAGCGTAGAGGCGGGGGGCAGTCAGCCCCAGCATTTT
abundance: NA; v_gene: TRBV11-2; d_gene: TRBD2; j_gene: TRBJ2-5; CDR3aa: CASSLRAGGLETQYF; CDR3nt: TGTGCCAGCAGCTTAAGAGCGGGAGGGTTGGAGACCCAGTACTTC
abundance: few; v_gene: TRBV3-1; d_gene: NA; j_gene: TRBJ1-6; CDR3aa: CASSPGTRNSPLHF; CDR3nt: TGTGCCAGCAGCCCCGGGACCCGAAATTCACCCCTCCACTTT
abundance: few; v_gene: TRBV19; d_gene: NA; j_gene: TRBJ2-6; CDR3aa: CASSIPRTGAGANVLTF; CDR3nt: TGTGCCAGTAGTATTCCGCGGACGGGTGCTGGGGCCAACGTCCTGACTTTC
abundance: NA; v_gene: TRBV7-8; d_gene: NA; j_gene: TRBJ1-1; CDR3aa: CASSLIGPGADTEAFF; CDR3nt: TGTGCCAGCAGCTTAATTGGGCCGGGCGCGGACACTGAAGCTTTCTTT
abundance: NA; v_gene: TRBV25-1; d_gene: TRBD1; j_gene: TRBJ2-7; CDR3aa: CASSESTGAYEQYF; CDR3nt: TGTGCCAGCAGTGAATCCACAGGGGCGTACGAGCAGTACTTC
abundance: NA; v_gene: TRBV9; d_gene: TRBD1; j_gene: TRBJ1-1; CDR3aa: CASSGQGAMNTEAFF; CDR3nt: TGTGCCAGCAGCGGACAGGGGGCCATGAACACTGAAGCTTTCTTT
abundance: few; v_gene: TRBV6-1; d_gene: NA; j_gene: TRBJ1-3; CDR3aa: CASRTAGGSGNTIYF; CDR3nt: TGTGCCAGCAGAACCGCGGGCGGTTCTGGAAACACCATATATTTT
abundance: few; v_gene: TRBV11-2; d_gene: NA; j_gene: TRBJ1-1; CDR3aa: CASSFIQNTEAFF; CDR3nt: TGTGCCAGCAGCTTTATACAGAACACTGAAGCTTTCTTT
abundance: few; v_gene: TRBV6-1; d_gene: NA; j_gene: TRBJ2-2; CDR3aa: CASSPTAGLSGELFF; CDR3nt: TGTGCCAGCAGTCCCACCGCGGGGCTCTCCGGGGAGCTGTTTTTT
abundance: NA; v_gene: TRBV10-3; d_gene: NA; j_gene: TRBJ2-5; CDR3aa: CAIRPGRQETQYF; CDR3nt: TGTGCCATCAGACCGGGACGGCAAGAGACCCAGTACTTC
abundance: NA; v_gene: TRBV5-1; d_gene: NA; j_gene: TRBJ1-2; CDR3aa: CASSQQSYGYTF; CDR3nt: TGCGCCAGCAGCCAACAGAGCTATGGCTACACCTTC
abundance: few; v_gene: TRBV12-3/TRBV12-4; d_gene: NA; j_gene: TRBJ1-1; CDR3aa: CASSLSGSVTTEAFF; CDR3nt: TGTGCCAGCAGTTTGAGTGGGAGTGTAACCACTGAAGCTTTCTTT
abundance: NA; v_gene: TRBV4-3; d_gene: NA; j_gene: TRBJ1-1; CDR3aa: CASSQGGVRGAFF; CDR3nt: TGCGCCAGCAGCCAAGGAGGGGTGCGGGGAGCTTTCTTT
abundance: NA; v_gene: TRBV20-1; d_gene: NA; j_gene: TRBJ1-5; CDR3aa: CSASLDWDNQPQHF; CDR3nt: TGCAGTGCTTCATTGGATTGGGACAATCAGCCCCAGCATTTT
abundance: NA; v_gene: TRBV20-1; d_gene: TRBD1; j_gene: TRBJ1-4; CDR3aa: CSARGAGGGGNEKLFF; CDR3nt: TGCAGTGCTAGAGGGGCAGGGGGCGGCGGAAATGAAAAACTGTTTTTT
abundance: few; v_gene: TRBV5-1; d_gene: TRBD1; j_gene: TRBJ2-3; CDR3aa: CASSLGTTGIPSTDTQYF; CDR3nt: TGCGCCAGCAGCTTGGGAACGACAGGGATCCCAAGCACAGATACGCAGTATTTT
abundance: NA; v_gene: TRBV18; d_gene: NA; j_gene: TRBJ2-6; CDR3aa: CASSPRGSGANVLTF; CDR3nt: TGTGCCAGCTCACCCCGGGGCTCTGGGGCCAACGTCCTGACTTTC
abundance: few; v_gene: TRBV15; d_gene: NA; j_gene: TRBJ1-3; CDR3aa: CATSITGYGNTIYF; CDR3nt: TGTGCCACCAGCATAACAGGGTACGGAAACACCATATATTTT
abundance: few; v_gene: TRBV2; d_gene: NA; j_gene: TRBJ2-5; CDR3aa: CASSDLYPQETQYF; CDR3nt: TGTGCCAGCAGTGACCTGTACCCTCAAGAGACCCAGTACTTC
abundance: once; v_gene: TRBV15; d_gene: NA; j_gene: TRBJ2-5; CDR3aa: CATSRRTGSQETQYF; CDR3nt: TGTGCCACCAGCAGAAGGACGGGGAGCCAAGAGACCCAGTACTTC
abundance: few; v_gene: TRBV7-8; d_gene: NA; j_gene: TRBJ1-2; CDR3aa: CASSPRRVVPYGYTF; CDR3nt: TGTGCCAGCAGCCCAAGGAGGGTAGTACCCTATGGCTACACCTTC
abundance: few; v_gene: TRBV14; d_gene: NA; j_gene: TRBJ2-7; CDR3aa: CASSPFEGLPYEQYF; CDR3nt: TGTGCCAGCAGCCCCTTCGAGGGACTCCCCTACGAGCAGTACTTC
abundance: few; v_gene: TRBV9; d_gene: NA; j_gene: TRBJ1-1; CDR3aa: CASSGRGGQGNTEAFF; CDR3nt: TGTGCCAGCAGCGGTAGAGGAGGGCAGGGGAACACTGAAGCTTTCTTT
abundance: few; v_gene: TRBV12-3/TRBV12-4; d_gene: NA; j_gene: TRBJ1-1; CDR3aa: CASSLEFGPGAFF; CDR3nt: TGTGCCAGCAGTTTGGAGTTCGGGCCAGGAGCTTTCTTT
abundance: NA; v_gene: TRBV20-1; d_gene: TRBD2; j_gene: TRBJ2-5; CDR3aa: CSASLAETYQETQYF; CDR3nt: TGCAGTGCTTCCCTAGCGGAGACGTACCAAGAGACCCAGTACTTC
abundance: NA; v_gene: TRBV7-9; d_gene: NA; j_gene: TRBJ2-3; CDR3aa: CASSLVGPGTDTQYF; CDR3nt: TGTGCCAGCAGCTTAGTGGGTCCGGGGACAGATACGCAGTATTTT
abundance: NA; v_gene: TRBV5-5; d_gene: TRBD1; j_gene: TRBJ2-1; CDR3aa: CASSREWTGHNEQFF; CDR3nt: TGTGCCAGCAGCCGAGAGTGGACAGGGCACAATGAGCAGTTCTTC
abundance: NA; v_gene: TRBV2; d_gene: TRBD2; j_gene: TRBJ2-1; CDR3aa: CASRGAGTSYNEQFF; CDR3nt: TGTGCCAGCAGGGGAGCGGGAACCTCCTACAATGAGCAGTTCTTC
abundance: NA; v_gene: TRBV29-1; d_gene: NA; j_gene: TRBJ1-4; CDR3aa: CSVDRGGTGQLFF; CDR3nt: TGCAGCGTTGATCGGGGAGGGACCGGGCAACTGTTTTTT
abundance: NA; v_gene: TRBV6-1; d_gene: TRBD1; j_gene: TRBJ1-2; CDR3aa: CASSPTGGSGYTF; CDR3nt: TGTGCCAGCAGTCCTACAGGGGGCTCTGGCTACACCTTC
abundance: NA; v_gene: TRBV2; d_gene: TRBD2; j_gene: TRBJ2-7; CDR3aa: CASRGGVSYEQYF; CDR3nt: TGTGCCAGCCGCGGGGGGGTGTCCTACGAGCAGTACTTC
abundance: NA; v_gene: TRBV5-6; d_gene: TRBD1; j_gene: TRBJ2-5; CDR3aa: CASSSPTGGAGETQYF; CDR3nt: TGTGCCAGCAGCTCCCCGACAGGGGGGGCGGGGGAGACCCAGTACTTC
abundance: many; v_gene: TRBV6-5; d_gene: TRBD1; j_gene: TRBJ1-1; CDR3aa: CASSFRQGNTEAFF; CDR3nt: TGTGCCAGCAGTTTTAGACAGGGGAACACTGAAGCTTTCTTT